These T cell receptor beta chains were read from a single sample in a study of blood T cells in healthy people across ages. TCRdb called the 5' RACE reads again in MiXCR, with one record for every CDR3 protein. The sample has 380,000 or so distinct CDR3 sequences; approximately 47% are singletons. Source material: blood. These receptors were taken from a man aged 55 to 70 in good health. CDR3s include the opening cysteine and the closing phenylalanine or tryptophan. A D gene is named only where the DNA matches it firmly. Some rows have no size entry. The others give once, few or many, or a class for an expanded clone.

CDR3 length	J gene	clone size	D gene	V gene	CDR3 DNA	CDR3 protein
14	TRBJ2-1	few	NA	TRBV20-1	TGCAGTGCTAGCCCCCTCGTGGGGGCGGCCGAGCAGTTCTTC	CSASPLVGAAEQFF
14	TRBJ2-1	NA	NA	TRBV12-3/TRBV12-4	TGTGCCAGCAGTGCCCGCGGGGCCTACAATGAGCAGTTCTTC	CASSARGAYNEQFF
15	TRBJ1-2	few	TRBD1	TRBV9	TGTGCCAGCAGTGCCATTGACAGGGGGCGGCGCGGCTACACCTTC	CASSAIDRGRRGYTF
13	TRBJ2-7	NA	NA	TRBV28	TGTGCCAGCAGCTCGGGAGTTCCCTACGAGCAGTACTTC	CASSSGVPYEQYF
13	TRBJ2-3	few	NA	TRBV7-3	TGTGCCAGCAGCTTAACCGAGGAAGATACGCAGTATTTT	CASSLTEEDTQYF
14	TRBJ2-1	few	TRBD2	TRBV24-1	TGTGCCACCTTGGGGAGGGGATACGCCAATGAGCAGTTCTTC	CATLGRGYANEQFF
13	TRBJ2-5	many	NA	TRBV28	TGTGCCAGCAGTTCCCCCGCTAAAGAGACCCAGTACTTC	CASSSPAKETQYF
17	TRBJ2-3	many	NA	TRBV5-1	TGCGCCAGCAGCTTGGGGACTACCCACTATTCCGCAGATACGCAGTATTTT	CASSLGTTHYSADTQYF
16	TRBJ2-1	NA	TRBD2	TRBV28	TGTGCCAGCAGTCTCCCGGGAGGGCAGCTCTACAATGAGCAGTTCTTC	CASSLPGGQLYNEQFF
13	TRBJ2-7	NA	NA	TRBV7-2	TGTGCCAGCAGCCACCGGGACACCTACGAGCAGTACTTC	CASSHRDTYEQYF
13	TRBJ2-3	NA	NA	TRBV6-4	TGTGCCAGCAGTTCGGACGGGCAAGATACGCAGTATTTT	CASSSDGQDTQYF